The next 10 T cell receptor beta chains were all read from a single sample in a study of shared clonotypes between healthy human individuals. TCRdb keeps only in-frame clones here, not all; method: immunoSEQ multiplex PCR. The table lists 1,400,000 or so clones, approximately 98.5% of them singletons. What was sequenced was naive CD4+ T cells sorted from blood. Stated subset: CD45RA+ positively selected. These receptors were collected from a man aged 30 to 39 in good health.

The rearrangement links TRBV7-2 to TRBJ2-5; no reliable D call. CDR1 and CDR2 from the germline V gene are SGHTA and FQGNSA. The CDR3 spans 13 residues. Trimming took 2 bases from V and 3 from J, leaving 7 bases between them. CDR3: CASSLRQEETQYF. The CDR3 DNA sequence: TGTGCCAGCAGCTTACGCCAAGAAGAGACCCAGTACTTC.

V and J are TRBV6-1 and TRBJ1-5; TRBD1 is a possible D gene (5 bases). Germline V CDR1 and CDR2: MNHNS, SASEGT. This CDR3 region has 15 residues. V gave up 5 bases and J gave up 4 bases, with 15 bases separating them. CDR3 sequence (DNA): TGTGCCAGCAGTCCCCGACCAGGGTTAAATCAGCCCCAGCATTTT. This encodes CASSPRPGLNQPQHF.

The chain combines TRBV6-5 with TRBJ2-1, with 7 bases aligning to TRBD2. The CDR3 spans 15 residues. The trim removed 2 bases at V and 4 bases at J, leaving 5 bases unmatched. Germline values: CDR1 MNHEY, CDR2 SVGAGI. The CDR3 DNA reads TGTGCCAGCAGTTACAGGGACTATGGTTACAATGAGCAGTTCTTC. It yields the protein CASSYRDYGYNEQFF.

The chain joins TRBV9 to TRBJ1-4; D not certain. Germline loops: CDR1 SGDLS, CDR2 YYNGEE. V was pared by 3 bases and J by 5 bases, with 11 bases between. This CDR3 comprises 14 residues. The CDR3 bases are TGTGCCAGCAGCGCATCGGTAGACAATGAAAAACTGTTTTTT. Translation: CASSASVDNEKLFF.

This chain uses TRBV28 with TRBJ2-7, with 13 bases lining up with TRBD2. The CDR3 has 17 amino acids. Germline V gene data show CDR1 as MDHEN and CDR2 as SYDVKM. With 10 bases clipped from V and 0 bases from J, the junction kept 12 bases outside the gene matches. In DNA, the CDR3 is TGTGCCACCGTATCCCTGGGACTAGCGGGGAGCTCCTACGAGCAGTACTTC. Translating it yields CATVSLGLAGSSYEQYF. The full variable domain, rest sourced from reference TRBV28 and TRBJ2-7, is DVKVTQSSRYLVKRTGEKVFLECVQDMDHENMFWYRQDPGLGLRLIYFSYDVKMKEKGDIPEGYSVSREKKERFSLILESASTNQTSMYLCATVSLGLAGSSYEQYFGPGTRLTVT.

This chain uses TRBV29-1 with TRBJ1-1, with D tentatively TRBD1 (5 bases). From germline, CDR1 is SQVTM and CDR2 ANQGSEA. This CDR3 has 12 amino acids. The V end lost 5 bases, the J end lost 8 bases, and 15 bases lay between the germline ends. The CDR3 region is CSVTGRVSEAFF. For the CDR3, the DNA is TGCAGCGTTACAGGTAGGGTCTCAGAAGCTTTCTTT.

CDR3 in amino acids: CASSLSSTAETQYF. Here the CDR3 DNA reads TGTGCCAGCAGCTTAAGTTCCACCGCGGAGACCCAGTACTTC. The rearrangement links TRBV7-9 to TRBJ2-5; D remains ambiguous. The CDR3 spans 14 residues. CDR1 SEHNR and CDR2 FQNEAQ come from the germline V gene (reference sequence). Trimming stripped 2 bases from V and 5 bases from J, with 12 bases between.

The chain combines TRBV7-9 with TRBJ2-2; 8 nucleotides line up with TRBD2. J was trimmed by 0 bases and V by 5 bases; bases with no gene match: 8. This CDR3 is 17 amino acids long. Germline-derived CDR1 and CDR2 are SEHNR and FQNEAQ (reference sequence). The chain's CDR3 is CASSLTLAGTNTGELFF. The CDR3 nucleotides are TGTGCCAGCAGCCTAACGCTAGCGGGCACGAACACCGGGGAGCTGTTTTTT. The whole variable domain, filled in from reference TRBV7-9 and TRBJ2-2, reads DTGVSQNPRHKITKRGQNVTFRCDPISEHNRLYWYRQTLGQGPEFLTYFQNEAQLEKSRLLSDRFSAERPKGSFSTLEIQRTEQGDSAMYLCASSLTLAGTNTGELFFGEGSRLTVL.

The V call is TRBV27, the J call TRBJ1-5, with D uncertain. V lost 6 bases, J lost 0 bases, and 6 bases lay in between. Germline CDR1 is MNHEY and CDR2 is SMNVEV (reference sequence). This CDR3 region has 13 residues. CDR3 DNA: TGTGCCAGCAGACCCTATAGCAATCAGCCCCAGCATTTT. It yields the protein CASRPYSNQPQHF.

V gene TRBV28 combines with J gene TRBJ2-4; 7 nucleotides line up with TRBD1. Germline-derived CDR1 and CDR2 are MDHEN and SYDVKM. The V gene end was trimmed by 2 bases and the J gene end by 8 bases; junction bases not matched to a gene: 9. The CDR3 spans 15 residues. CDR3 sequence reads: CASSLEQGIRDIQYF. CDR3 in DNA: TGTGCCAGCAGTTTAGAACAGGGGATCAGGGACATTCAGTACTTC.